This section outlines one T cell receptor (beta chain) sequence together with its context. This clone's antigen is unknown. The input lacks base qualities; no much larger clone sits a single base away. This record belongs to a study of technical replicates of blood from several donors (dated by TCRdb to about 2017). V has 5 bases trimmed and J has 1 base trimmed; junction bases matching no gene number 3. Including the terminal cysteine and phenylalanine, the CDR3 comprises 15 residues. CDR3 DNA only is kept here, 45 bases in frame from base 1. The germline V gene (reference sequence) gives CDR1 as SEHNR and CDR2 as FQNEAQ. Library preparation employed the immunoSEQ multiplex PCR assay. Not all clones reach the TCRdb copy of this immuneACCESS table, which keeps in-frame sequences only. Checked studies attribute under half of the gap to unresolved V genes and leave the rest unexplained. The sample table shows 70,000 to 90,000 clones, and around 94% are seen once. The leading ten clones occupy more than 0.2% of the sample.

The chain employs TRBV7-9 and TRBJ2-5, and 11 bases in between align with TRBD1. The sequencing input was T cells isolated from PBMCs. The receptor comes from a human donor in good health. The sequence in DNA is TGTGCCAGCAGCACTGGACAGGGGGCCCAAGAGACCCAGTACTTC. It translates as CASSTGQGAQETQYF.